Each of the 21 T cell receptor beta chains below was sequenced from the same sample in a study of CD8+ T cells in alopecia areata. Sequencing relied on a cDNA template that was reverse transcribed from extracted RNA. Sequencing used immunoSEQ multiplex PCR; TCRdb keeps in-frame clones, though not all of them. The sample records approximately 160,000 clones, around 59% being singletons. The treatment here: oral pan-JAK inhibitor, 5-10 mg twice daily. The sample was CD4+ T cells sorted from blood, taken at week 24, from a patient treated with tofacitinib. These receptors were collected from a human donor with alopecia areata.

The CDR3 bases are TGCGCCAGCAGGGGACAGGGAGGAATTGGCTACACCTTC. Amino acids: CASRGQGGIGYTF. The V and J genes are TRBV23-1 and TRBJ1-2; 9 nucleotides align to TRBD1. TRBV23-1 has ORF status, its function being uncertain. This CDR3 comprises 13 residues. The trim removed 6 bases at V and 7 bases at J, leaving 6 bases unmatched.

Sample share makes this clone medium-sized. The J gene is TRBJ2-7, the V gene TRBV6-5, with 10 bases matching TRBD1. Germline V gene sequence: CDR1 MNHEY, CDR2 SVGAGI. CDR3 length: 15 amino acids. V was clipped by 4 bases and J by 2 bases; unmatched bases: 5. CDR3 loop: CASSSPGQGTYEQYF. As DNA, the CDR3 is TGTGCCAGCAGTTCCCCGGGACAGGGGACCTACGAGCAGTACTTC.

The chain carries TRBV29-1 and TRBJ1-2; 7 bases match TRBD1. The CDR3 runs to 14 residues. With 7 bases clipped from V and 4 bases from J, the junction kept 12 bases outside the gene matches. The V gene's germline CDR1 is SQVTM and CDR2 ANQGSEA. In DNA, the CDR3 is TGCAGCGCCGGGGCCGGACAGGCCCTCTATGGCTACACCTTC. This gives the protein CSAGAGQALYGYTF.

The chain links TRBV29-1 to TRBJ2-7; D ambiguous. The CDR3 runs 14 residues. The V gene lost 4 bases and the J gene lost 3 bases, with 16 bases spanning the gap. Per the germline V gene, CDR1 is SQVTM and CDR2 is ANQGSEA. CDR3 region: CSVGHERRYYEQYF. CDR3 DNA sequence: TGCAGCGTTGGTCATGAGAGACGGTACTACGAGCAGTACTTC.

The genes are TRBV29-1 and TRBJ2-2; 9 bases match TRBD1. J gave up 4 bases and V 6 bases, and 9 bases lay outside the gene matches. Germline V gives CDR1 SQVTM, CDR2 ANQGSEA. This CDR3 has 15 amino acids. The CDR3 protein is CSVATGGISTGELFF. DNA for the CDR3: TGCAGCGTCGCCACAGGGGGCATTAGCACCGGGGAGCTGTTTTTT.

This clone was counted a single time. V gene TRBV4-2 combines with J gene TRBJ2-5; D not resolved. The V end lost 6 bases, the J end lost 4 bases, and 15 bases lay between the germline ends. Per the germline V gene, CDR1 is LGHNA and CDR2 is YNFKEQ. CDR3 size: 14 residues. The CDR3 coding sequence is TGTGCCAGCAGTCTGACGGCAGATTCAGAGACCCAGTACTTC. It is translated as CASSLTADSETQYF.

This clone was observed a handful of times. The J gene is TRBJ1-2, the V gene TRBV29-1; D unclear. Germline V gene sequence: CDR1 SQVTM, CDR2 ANQGSEA. V lost 6 bases, J lost 8 bases, and 13 bases lay in between. This CDR3 is built from 11 residues. The CDR3 reads CSVEKGLGYTF. Written as DNA, the CDR3 is TGCAGCGTAGAAAAAGGTTTGGGCTACACCTTC.

This clone turned up a few times. The chain recombines TRBV29-1 with TRBJ1-2, with D tentatively TRBD1 (5 bases). The V end lost 7 bases, the J end lost 2 bases, and 17 bases lay between the germline ends. Germline lookup yields CDR1 SQVTM and CDR2 ANQGSEA. This CDR3 spans 14 amino acids. This CDR3 reads CSAQTLTENYGYTF. The DNA for the CDR3 is TGCAGCGCACAAACTCTGACAGAGAACTATGGCTACACCTTC.

This clone was counted only a few times. The rearrangement joins TRBV27 to TRBJ2-5; D might be TRBD1 (6 bases). The V gene lost 4 bases and the J gene lost 5 bases, with 20 bases spanning the gap. This CDR3 spans 16 amino acids. The germline gives CDR1 MNHEY, CDR2 SMNVEV (reference sequence). CDR3 region: CASSSLAAGVMETQYF. The CDR3 nucleotides are TGTGCCAGCAGTTCCCTTGCGGCAGGGGTTATGGAGACCCAGTACTTC.

The chain carries TRBV4-1 and TRBJ1-6, with D unresolved. Per germline, CDR1 MGHRA and CDR2 YSYEKL. Trimming removed 4 bases from V and 5 bases from J, with 12 bases in between. This CDR3 is 15 amino acids long. The CDR3 DNA reads as TGCGCCAGCAGCCCTGGCCATCCGGATAATTCACCCCTCCACTTT. Translating it yields CASSPGHPDNSPLHF.

This chain uses TRBV27 with TRBJ1-2; 9 nucleotides line up with TRBD1. V lost 4 bases, J lost 5 bases, and 8 bases stayed unmatched. CDR1 and CDR2 (germline): MNHEY, SMNVEV (reference sequence). The CDR3 consists of 15 residues. The CDR3 DNA reads as TGTGCCAGCAGTTCCTTGGGACAGGGAGATTATGGCTACACCTTC. Translated, it gives CASSSLGQGDYGYTF.

Only a few counts were recorded for this clone. The chain recombines TRBV6-6 with TRBJ2-7; 10 bases are a match to TRBD1. Trimming took 6 bases from V and 4 from J; bases not matched to a gene: 3. The CDR3 length is 13 residues. Germline V lookup: CDR1 MNHNY, CDR2 SVGAGI (reference sequence). The CDR3 nucleotides read TGTGCCAGCAGGGGACAGGGGAAGTACGAGCAGTACTTC. This codes for CASRGQGKYEQYF.

The chain carries TRBV5-6 and TRBJ1-6; unclear D gene. CDR3 length: 15 amino acids. Germline CDR1 is SGHDT and CDR2 is YYEEEE. V dropped 4 bases and J dropped 8 bases, with 16 bases sitting between them. CDR3 nucleotide sequence: TGTGCCAGCAGCACCCAAGGGATTGCAGATTCACCCCTCCACTTT. Translating gives CASSTQGIADSPLHF.

Details on this clone: An end of the junction does not agree with germline; a read error may underlie this. The V and J genes are TRBV15 and TRBJ2-5; D is unclear. There are 14 residues in the CDR3. Germline CDR1 LNHNV, CDR2 YYDKDF (reference sequence). The CDR3 reads CATSRDRRREAQYF. In DNA, the CDR3 is TGTGCCACCAGCAGAGATAGGCGGAGAGAGGCCCAGTACTTC.

The chain has TRBV15 and TRBJ2-7, with TRBD1 matching over 7 bases. V lost 5 bases, J lost 0 bases, and 7 bases stayed unmatched. Looked up from germline, CDR1 is LNHNV and CDR2 is YYDKDF (reference sequence). The CDR3 contains 15 residues. CDR3 amino acids: CATSGNRGGSYEQYF. The CDR3 nucleotides read TGTGCCACCAGCGGCAACAGGGGCGGCTCCTACGAGCAGTACTTC.

The chain recombines TRBV7-3 with TRBJ2-5, with TRBD2 matching over 15 bases. CDR3 length equals 17 residues. V lost 5 bases, J lost 4 bases, and 8 bases stayed unmatched. Germline V gene lookup returns CDR1 SGHTA and CDR2 FQGTGA. CDR3 loop: CASSRWTSGGAGETQYF. CDR3 coding DNA: TGTGCCAGCAGCCGATGGACTAGCGGGGGGGCCGGAGAGACCCAGTACTTC.

The J gene is TRBJ2-7, the V gene TRBV18, with a possible D match to TRBD1 (5 bases). This CDR3 is 12 amino acids long. V was trimmed by 3 bases and J by 6 bases, leaving 9 bases between them. The V gene's germline CDR1 is KGHSH and CDR2 LQKENI. CDR3 nucleotides: TGTGCCAGCTCACCGACAGTCCCCGAGCAGTACTTC. Its protein product is CASSPTVPEQYF.

J is TRBJ2-5 and V is TRBV29-1; TRBD2 matches 10 bases. The germline gives CDR1 SQVTM, CDR2 ANQGSEA. The CDR3 is made up of 15 amino acids. V trimming: 5 bases; J trimming: 3 bases; junction bases outside the gene matches: 9. The CDR3 nucleotides are TGCAGCGTTATACCGGGACTAGCGTTAGAAGAGACCCAGTACTTC. The encoded protein is CSVIPGLALEETQYF.

This clone appeared a few times. The CDR3 DNA follows: TGTGCCAGCAGACAGGGGGCCTACACAGATACGCAGTATTTT. As protein: CASRQGAYTDTQYF. The chain couples TRBV27 to TRBJ2-3, with 9 bases aligning to TRBD1. The CDR3 runs 14 residues. The ends lost 6 bases at V and 2 bases at J; junction bases unmatched: 3. Germline CDR1 and CDR2: MNHEY and SMNVEV (reference sequence).

This clone appeared a few times. This chain joins TRBV29-1 and TRBJ2-7, with D perhaps assigned TRBD1 or TRBD2 (5 bases each). V was pared by 6 bases and J by 4 bases, with 10 bases between. CDR3 length: 11 amino acids. Germline CDR1 reads SQVTM; CDR2 reads ANQGSEA. This CDR3 is CSVRDGYEQYF. CDR3 nucleotides: TGCAGCGTCCGGGACGGGTACGAGCAGTACTTC.

This chain links TRBV7-9 with TRBJ2-7; D not resolved. Germline CDR1 is SEHNR and CDR2 is FQNEAQ (reference sequence). This CDR3 has 16 residues. Trimming took off 1 base at V and 0 bases at J, with 13 bases between the two ends. The CDR3 DNA sequence: TGTGCCAGCAGCTTAGGCGTCAACAGCTACTCCTACGAGCAGTACTTC. Translation: CASSLGVNSYSYEQYF.